Sequencing of this TCR beta chain was carried out in a study of cytomegalovirus exposure and HLA in healthy donors. This CDR3 has 14 amino acids. Germline CDR1 reads MNHEY; CDR2 reads SVGAGI. The V gene end was trimmed by 6 bases and the J gene end by 4 bases; junction bases not matched to a gene: 3. Unrecorded immune exposure was likely among donors, who were nominally healthy when sampled. The study ran its PCR with 60 Vbeta and 13 Jbeta primers. Assay: immunoSEQ multiplex PCR; the TCRdb copy retains only in-frame clones and omits some. Of 110,000 to 150,000 clones listed, roughly 80% were seen once; the top ten hold 3.5% to 4.5%.

The sequenced material came from PBMCs. This TCR was sampled from a woman aged 40 to 50 in good health and CMV-seropositive. The rearrangement uses TRBV6-5 and TRBJ2-1, with TRBD1 matching 10 bases. The CDR3 here is CASRGQGLYNEQFF. The CDR3 DNA reads as TGTGCCAGCAGGGGACAGGGGTTATACAATGAGCAGTTCTTC.